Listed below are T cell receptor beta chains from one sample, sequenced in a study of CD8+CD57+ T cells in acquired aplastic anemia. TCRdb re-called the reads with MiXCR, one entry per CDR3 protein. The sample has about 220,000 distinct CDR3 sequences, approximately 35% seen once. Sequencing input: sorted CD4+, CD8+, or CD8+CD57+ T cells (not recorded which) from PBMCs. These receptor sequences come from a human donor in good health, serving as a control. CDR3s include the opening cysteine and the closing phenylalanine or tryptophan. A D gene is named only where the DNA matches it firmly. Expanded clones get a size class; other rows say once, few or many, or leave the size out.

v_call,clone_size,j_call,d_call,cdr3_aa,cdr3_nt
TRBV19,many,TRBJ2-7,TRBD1,CASSMAGTVPYEQYF,TGTGCCAGTAGTATGGCCGGGACAGTACCCTACGAGCAGTACTTC
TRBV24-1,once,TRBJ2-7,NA,CATSDPASLRYEQYF,TGTGCCACCAGTGATCCGGCTAGTTTACGCTACGAGCAGTACTTC
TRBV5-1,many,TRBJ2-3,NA,CASSLMPSRGDTQYF,TGCGCCAGCAGCTTGATGCCGAGCCGGGGGGATACGCAGTATTTT
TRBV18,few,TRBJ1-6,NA,CASSPLSSRADSPLHF,TGTGCCAGCTCACCATTGTCGTCCAGGGCAGATTCACCCCTCCACTTT
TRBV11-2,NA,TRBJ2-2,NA,CASSAGQPVPPAGELFF,TGTGCCAGCAGCGCGGGACAGCCGGTGCCCCCCGCCGGGGAGCTGTTTTTT
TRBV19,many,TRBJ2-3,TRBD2,CASSITRLAGGPSTDTQYF,TGTGCCAGTAGTATAACCCGACTAGCGGGAGGCCCAAGCACAGATACGCAGTATTTT
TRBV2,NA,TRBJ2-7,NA,CASTSGRGGYEQYF,TGTGCCAGCACTTCGGGCAGGGGGGGCTACGAGCAGTACTTC
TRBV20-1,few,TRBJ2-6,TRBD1,CSAPGTGASGANVLTF,TGCAGTGCCCCGGGGACAGGGGCTTCTGGGGCCAACGTCCTGACTTTC
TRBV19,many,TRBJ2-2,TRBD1,CASRRGQGGTGELFF,TGTGCCAGTAGACGGGGACAGGGTGGAACCGGGGAGCTGTTTTTT
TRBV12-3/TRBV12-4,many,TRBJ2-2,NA,CASSSLGDTGELFF,TGTGCCAGCAGTTCGCTCGGCGACACCGGGGAGCTGTTTTTT
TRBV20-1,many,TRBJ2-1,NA,CSARDRSSSYNEQFF,TGCAGTGCTAGAGATAGGTCGTCCTCCTACAATGAGCAGTTCTTC
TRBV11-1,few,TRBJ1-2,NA,CASTRNIGGGRYHGYTF,TGTGCCAGCACCCGAAATATTGGGGGGGGGCGGTACCATGGCTACACCTTC
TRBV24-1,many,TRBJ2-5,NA,CATSPLGANQETQYF,TGTGCCACCAGCCCTTTAGGGGCCAACCAAGAGACCCAGTACTTC
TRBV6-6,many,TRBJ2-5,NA,CASSYRETQYF,TGTGCCAGCAGTTACCGAGAGACCCAGTACTTC
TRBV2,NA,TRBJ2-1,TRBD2,CASSVLAGDGEQFF,TGTGCCAGCAGTGTACTAGCGGGAGATGGTGAGCAGTTCTTC
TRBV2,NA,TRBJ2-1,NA,CASSPDSAYNEQFF,TGTGCCAGCAGTCCGGACAGCGCGTACAATGAGCAGTTCTTC
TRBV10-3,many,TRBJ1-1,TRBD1,CAISESGGNTEAFF,TGTGCCATCAGTGAGTCAGGGGGCAACACTGAAGCTTTCTTT
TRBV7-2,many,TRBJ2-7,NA,CASAPPGGPYEQYF,TGTGCCAGCGCCCCGCCGGGGGGCCCCTACGAGCAGTACTTC
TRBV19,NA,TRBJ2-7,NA,CASNPGAAASEQYF,TGTGCCAGTAACCCGGGAGCTGCCGCTTCCGAGCAGTACTTC
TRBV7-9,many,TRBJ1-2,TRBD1,CASTRTGLYGYTF,TGTGCCAGCACCCGGACAGGCCTCTATGGCTACACCTTC
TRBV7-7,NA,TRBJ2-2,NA,CASSPLPPHATLGKLFF,TGTGCCAGCAGCCCCCTCCCCCCACACGCTACCCTAGGGAAGCTGTTTTTT
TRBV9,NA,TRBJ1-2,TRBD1,CASSAPGQGAPGYTF,TGTGCCAGCTCAGCTCCCGGACAGGGGGCGCCTGGCTACACCTTC
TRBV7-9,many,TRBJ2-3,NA,CASSPQTQGLGYTQYF,TGTGCCAGCAGCCCACAAACCCAGGGGCTGGGGTATACGCAGTATTTT
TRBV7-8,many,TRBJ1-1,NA,CASSWGTGVGTEAFF,TGTGCCAGCAGCTGGGGGACTGGGGTCGGAACTGAAGCTTTCTTT
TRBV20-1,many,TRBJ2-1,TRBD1,CSMQGQGYNEQFF,TGCAGTATGCAGGGACAGGGGTACAATGAGCAGTTCTTC
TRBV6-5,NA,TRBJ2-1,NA,CASSYGSGTYNEQFF,TGTGCCAGCAGTTACGGTTCTGGTACCTACAATGAGCAGTTCTTC
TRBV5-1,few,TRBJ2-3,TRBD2,CASSLGVAGYTDTQYF,TGCGCCAGCAGCTTGGGCGTAGCGGGCTACACAGATACGCAGTATTTT
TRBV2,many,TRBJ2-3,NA,CASSVSTDTQYF,TGTGCCAGCAGCGTTAGCACAGATACGCAGTATTTT
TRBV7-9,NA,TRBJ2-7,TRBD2,CASSSHVSGYEQYF,TGTGCCAGCAGCTCCCACGTTAGCGGGTACGAGCAGTACTTC
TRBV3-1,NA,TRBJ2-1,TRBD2,CASSPRAGTRLYNEQFF,TGTGCCAGCAGCCCGAGGGCCGGGACTAGGCTCTACAATGAGCAGTTCTTC
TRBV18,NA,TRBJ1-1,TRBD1,CASSLGQANTEAFF,TGTGCCAGCTCACTGGGACAGGCGAACACTGAAGCTTTCTTT
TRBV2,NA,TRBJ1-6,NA,CASRSEATSPLHF,TGTGCCAGCAGGTCAGAAGCGACTTCACCCCTCCACTTT
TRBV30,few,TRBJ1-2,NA,CAWSVRAARTSYGYTF,TGTGCCTGGAGTGTACGGGCCGCTCGGACGTCCTATGGCTACACCTTC
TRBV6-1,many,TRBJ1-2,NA,CASSKDNTYGYTF,TGTGCCAGCAGTAAGGACAATACCTATGGCTACACCTTC
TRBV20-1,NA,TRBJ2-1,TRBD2,CSARDTGTSGRSYNEQFF,TGCAGTGCTAGAGACACCGGGACTAGCGGGAGATCCTACAATGAGCAGTTCTTC
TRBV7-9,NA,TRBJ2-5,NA,CASSLVGLGYHGTQYF,TGTGCCAGCAGCTTAGTGGGGCTGGGATACCACGGGACCCAGTACTTC
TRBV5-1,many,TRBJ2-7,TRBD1,CASSVDRSLYEQYF,TGCGCCAGCAGCGTGGACAGGTCCCTCTACGAGCAGTACTTC
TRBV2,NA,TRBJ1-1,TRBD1,CASSSQGGTEAFF,TGTGCCAGCAGTTCCCAGGGGGGGACTGAAGCTTTCTTT
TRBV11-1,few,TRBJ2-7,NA,CASSLGTPSIPYEQYF,TGTGCCAGCAGCTTGGGTACACCTTCAATCCCCTACGAGCAGTACTTC
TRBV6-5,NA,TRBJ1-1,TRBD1,CASSYDGQATEAFF,TGTGCCAGCAGTTACGATGGACAGGCGACTGAAGCTTTCTTT
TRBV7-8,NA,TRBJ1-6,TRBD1,CASSSETGGGSPLHF,TGTGCCAGCAGCTCCGAGACAGGGGGAGGTTCACCCCTCCACTTT
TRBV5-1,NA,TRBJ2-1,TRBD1,CASYLRDSSYNEQFF,TGCGCCAGCTATTTACGGGACAGCTCCTACAATGAGCAGTTCTTC